The present entry profiles one TCR beta chain with its context. The sample comes from a study of blood T cell repertoires in COVID-19. Study-level background: The samples span acute and convalescent COVID-19 from the United States, Italy and Spain. T cells, B-cell-depleted T cells, or PBMCs supplied cDNA or gDNA.

Germline loops: CDR1 MNHEY, CDR2 SVGAGI. V was cut by 5 bases and J by 8 bases, with 13 bases left in between. This CDR3 spans 14 amino acids. In the authors' workflow: Nucleated cell number was recorded as an estimate derived from reference gene primer amplification. TCRdb's table, derived via immunoSEQ multiplex PCR, lists solely in-frame clones and lacks some. D and trimming come from the DNA, and the V and J calls and clone size come from that table. The sample has 200,000 to 250,000 clones, around 86% seen once. The source is a man aged 45-65 years with acute or convalescent COVID-19. The V call is TRBV6-5, the J call TRBJ1-6; tentatively, D is TRBD1 (6 bases). The sequenced sample consisted of peripheral blood. CDR3 sequence: CASSPRGADSPLHF. The CDR3 nucleotides read TGTGCCAGCAGTCCCCGGGGGGCGGATTCACCCCTCCACTTT.